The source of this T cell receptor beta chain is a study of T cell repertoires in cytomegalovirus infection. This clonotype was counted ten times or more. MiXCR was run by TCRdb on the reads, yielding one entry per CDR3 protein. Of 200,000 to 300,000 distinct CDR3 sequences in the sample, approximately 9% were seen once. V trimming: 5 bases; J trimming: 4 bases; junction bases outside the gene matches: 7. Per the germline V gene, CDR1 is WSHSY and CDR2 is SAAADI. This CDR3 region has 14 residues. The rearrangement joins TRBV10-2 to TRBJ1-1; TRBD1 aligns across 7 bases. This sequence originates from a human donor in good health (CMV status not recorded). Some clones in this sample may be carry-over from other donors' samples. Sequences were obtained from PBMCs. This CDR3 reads CASSNRGQGTEAFF. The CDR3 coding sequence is TGCGCCAGCAGTAACAGGGGTCAGGGCACTGAAGCTTTCTTT.